This T cell receptor beta chain was sequenced during a study of identical twins. This clonotype has only one observation. Germline trimming cut 0 bases from V and 4 bases from J; bases unmatched to any gene: 7. Looked up from germline, CDR1 is SGHRS and CDR2 is YFSETQ. There are 17 residues in the CDR3. Template switching, a step in the protocol, added a universal primer site, and cDNA carried unique molecular identifiers. MiXCR, applied by TCRdb to the 5' RACE reads, yields one record per CDR3 protein. Of some 1,600,000 distinct CDR3 sequences in the sample, around a third were seen once. This receptor was obtained from a newborn girl in good health. This chain uses TRBV5-1 with TRBJ2-2, with TRBD2 identical over 9 bases. Sequencing input: cord blood. The chain's CDR3 is CASSLAAGGQSTGELFF. CDR3 nucleotides: TGCGCCAGCAGCTTGGCAGCGGGGGGCCAGAGCACCGGGGAGCTGTTTTTT.